The 11 T cell receptor beta chains below all came from one sample that was sequenced in a study of cytomegalovirus exposure and HLA in healthy donors. PCR was performed using 60 Vbeta and 13 Jbeta primers. Libraries were prepared by immunoSEQ multiplex PCR; TCRdb keeps only in-frame clonotypes and omits some of them. The data show tens of thousands of clones, around 79% seen once. Sequences were obtained from PBMCs. The receptors come from a man aged 35 to 55 in good health and CMV-seronegative.

Details on this clone: One end of the junction does not line up with germline, which may come from a read error. The chain is built from TRBV5-4 and TRBJ2-2; D is possibly TRBD1 (6 bases). The length of the CDR3 is 16 residues. Germline V gene lookup returns CDR1 SGHNT and CDR2 YYREEE (reference sequence). The CDR3 sequence: CASSLHMGANIGELFF. CDR3 DNA sequence: TGTGCCAGCAGTTTGCATATGGGGGCGAACATCGGGGAGCTGTTTTTT.

This clone came up once. V is TRBV2 and J is TRBJ2-7, with D tentatively TRBD1 (6 bases). Per the germline V gene, CDR1 is SNHLY and CDR2 is FYNNEI. V was trimmed by 6 bases and J by 3 bases, leaving 9 bases between them. This CDR3 contains 12 residues. DNA of the CDR3: TGTGCCAGCAGCGCGACAGGCTACGAGCAGTACTTC. Its protein is CASSATGYEQYF.

The V and J genes are TRBV19 and TRBJ1-4; maybe TRBD1 (6 bases). Trimming removed 6 bases from V and 7 bases from J, with 15 bases in between. This CDR3 spans 14 amino acids. The germline CDR1 and CDR2 sequences are LNHDA and SQIVND (reference sequence). The CDR3 here is CASRPSGGFEKLFF. In DNA, the CDR3 is TGTGCCAGTAGACCAAGCGGGGGCTTTGAAAAACTGTTTTTT. Full variable domain (remainder filled in from reference TRBV19 and TRBJ1-4): DGGITQSPKYLFRKEGQNVTLSCEQNLNHDAMYWYRQDPGQGLRLIYYSQIVNDFQKGDIAEGYSVSREKKESFPLTVTSAQKNPTAFYLCASRPSGGFEKLFFGSGTQLSVL.

The DNA for the CDR3 is TGTGCCAGCAGCCCCGACGGGACAGGCGAGAATCAGCCCCAGCATTTT. Its translation: CASSPDGTGENQPQHF. The V and J genes are TRBV7-2 and TRBJ1-5; TRBD1 agrees at 8 bases. Germline V gene sequence: CDR1 SGHTA, CDR2 FQGNSA. V dropped 5 bases and J dropped 4; count of bases not matched to a gene: 10. CDR3 length equals 16 residues.

This sequence joins TRBV19 and TRBJ1-2; the D gene is possibly TRBD1 (5 bases). Germline CDR1 reads LNHDA; CDR2 reads SQIVND (reference sequence). V was shortened by 7 bases and J by 4 bases, with 10 bases between the two germline ends. The CDR3 covers 12 residues. CDR3 nucleotides: TGTGCCAGTAAACAGGATTCCTATGGCTACACCTTC. Residues: CASKQDSYGYTF.

The J gene is TRBJ1-2, the V gene TRBV29-1; D call uncertain. The V gene's germline CDR1 is SQVTM and CDR2 ANQGSEA. Trimming shortened V by 7 bases and J by 3 bases, and 15 bases separated the two germline ends. The CDR3 is 13 amino acids. CDR3 sequence: CSGFTVDDYGYTF. CDR3 in DNA: TGCAGCGGATTCACAGTCGACGACTATGGCTACACCTTC.

The V gene is TRBV30, the J gene TRBJ2-2; 8 bases line up with TRBD2. The germline gives CDR1 GTSNPN, CDR2 SVGIG (reference sequence). V dropped 1 base and J dropped 0; count of bases not matched to a gene: 1. This CDR3 spans 15 amino acids. The CDR3 loop reads CAWSGLATNTGELFF. CDR3 nucleotide sequence: TGTGCCTGGAGTGGACTAGCGACGAACACCGGGGAGCTGTTTTTT.

The V and J genes are TRBV7-9 and TRBJ2-2; possibly TRBD1 for D (6 bases). Germline CDR1 and CDR2: SEHNR and FQNEAQ (reference sequence). The germline V and J ends were trimmed by 4 bases and 8 bases, with 11 bases remaining between them. This CDR3 spans 13 amino acids. This chain's CDR3 is CASSSSQGGELFF. CDR3 coding DNA: TGTGCCAGCAGCTCGAGTCAGGGGGGGGAGCTGTTTTTT.

The V call is TRBV13, the J call TRBJ2-1; a weak D match, TRBD2 (6 bases). This CDR3 region has 15 residues. Germline V gene data show CDR1 as PRHDT and CDR2 as FYEKMQ (reference sequence). Trimming shortened V by 5 bases and J by 4 bases, and 15 bases separated the two germline ends. Here the CDR3 DNA reads TGTGCCAGCAGCCCCTGGGGTAGCGGTTACAATGAGCAGTTCTTC. This encodes CASSPWGSGYNEQFF.

This clone was counted between two and nine times. This rearrangement joins TRBV2 to TRBJ2-7; D is perhaps TRBD1 (7 bases). V shed 6 bases and J shed 9 bases, with 18 bases lying between them. CDR3 length: 13 residues. Germline V gene data show CDR1 as SNHLY and CDR2 as FYNNEI. The DNA for the CDR3 is TGTGCCAGCAGCATAGGGGGGACAGACGGGCAGTACTTC. Encoded protein: CASSIGGTDGQYF.

V and J are TRBV4-2 and TRBJ2-3; weak D call: TRBD2 (7 bases). V was trimmed by 1 base and J by 4 bases, leaving 15 bases between them. Germline V gene data show CDR1 as LGHNA and CDR2 as YNFKEQ. CDR3 size: 16 residues. CDR3 sequence: CASSQGRGAGADTQYF. CDR3 nucleotides: TGTGCCAGCAGCCAAGGACGGGGGGCTGGTGCAGATACGCAGTATTTT.